This record looks at one T cell receptor beta chain sequence and its context. No infections or other immune events were documented during collection. The sample belongs to a study of identifying expanded T cells in peripheral blood. The CDR3 loop spans 15 amino acids. CDR1 is SGHRS, CDR2 YFSETQ, per germline. The V end lost 3 bases, the J end lost 4 bases, and 16 bases lay between the germline ends. Clones were sequenced by immunoSEQ multiplex PCR, and TCRdb holds only the in-frame ones, with some missing. The profile shows 70,000 to 100,000 clones, roughly 91% of them singletons. This TCR was sampled from a person aged 18-69 years in good health. Sequenced sample: blood. This chain links TRBV5-1 with TRBJ2-5; no definite D call. CDR3 nucleotides: TGCGCCAGCAGCTCCCCCCTCGGAAGGGTAGAGACCCAGTACTTC. This codes for CASSSPLGRVETQYF.